This T cell receptor (beta chain) was documented in a study of T-cell memory formation after mild COVID-19. About the study: Each donor largely had its own TCR clusters. Study-wide findings and caveats: CD4+ contracting clones lay mainly in CM and EM, CD8+ ones in EMRA. That cross-reactive memory joined was suggested by some responding clones appearing in pre-infection memory. Clones contracting across day 15 to 85 had a balanced CD4/CD8 profile; later expanding clones leaned CD4+.

Germline CDR1 and CDR2: LGHDT and YNNKEL (reference sequence). V lost 3 bases and J lost 0, with 12 bases in between. The CDR3 is 16 residues long. TCRdb itself ran the 5' RACE reads through MiXCR, one entry per CDR3 protein. Counted here are about 560,000 distinct CDR3 sequences, roughly 18% occurring once; the ten biggest clones make up approximately 12%. Details on this clonotype: Its target is unknown.

Sequenced input: PBMCs or a T cell subset sorted from them (not recorded which). The genes are TRBV3-1 and TRBJ2-4; no reliable D call. This TCR was recovered from an adult woman who had mild COVID-19 (a few samples of this study predate the infection). Cell type and time point are not known. This CDR3 is CASSQRPAQAKNIQYF. CDR3 sequence (DNA): TGTGCCAGCAGCCAGAGACCAGCTCAAGCCAAAAACATTCAGTACTTC.